The T cell receptor (beta chain) under discussion was sequenced for a study of STAT5B mutations in CD4+ large granular lymphocyte leukemia. This was a survey-level run. Produced via immunoSEQ multiplex PCR; TCRdb's table is partial and in-frame only. Of some 41,000 clones listed, 65% to 85% are singletons. The sequence came from a human donor in good health. Source material: CD4+ T cells from blood buffy coats.

In nucleotides, the CDR3 is TGCAGCGCTGTTGGGACTAGCGGGCAAGAGACCCAGTACTTC. Encoded protein: CSAVGTSGQETQYF. This chain uses TRBV29-1 with TRBJ2-5; TRBD2 matches 12 bases. The CDR3 length is 14 residues. Looked up from germline, CDR1 is SQVTM and CDR2 is ANQGSEA. V lost 7 bases, J lost 2 bases, and 5 bases stayed unmatched.